This paragraph reports one TCR beta chain. This clone turned up a few times. Its antigen is currently not known. Compared with germline, one end of the junction differs, possibly owing to a read error. These data are taken from a study of T cell responses to AZD1222 COVID-19 vaccine (dated by TCRdb to about 2021). Notes on the research overall: AZD1222 recipients with second doses at about 4 weeks or about 12 weeks were pooled, because spike-specific TCR depth and breadth did not differ between schedules. A total of about 230 trial participants underwent TCR sequencing, of whom about 210 received two doses of AZD1222 and roughly 25 received two doses of the MenACWY control vaccine. Trial participants were enrolled into age subgroups of 18-55, 56-69 and 70-plus years, which contained approximately 150, 28 and 58 TCR-sequenced participants, respectively. General findings and caveats noted by the study authors: After two AZD1222 doses, both the breadth and the depth of spike-specific TCRs were significantly higher than at day 0 and than in MenACWY recipients. Conclusions about previously exposed vaccinees are limited because only six or seven AZD1222 recipients were SARS-CoV-2 seropositive at baseline. CD4 TCRs associated with the vaccine covered the entire spike protein, and the dominant responses were in regions 160-218 and 743-854. Because no samples from the day 14 peak response were available, repertoires could be characterized only after the peak T cell response. Reportedly, close to half of the unique spike-specific TCRs recognized epitopes lying outside the regions that are mutated in the B.1.351 and B.1.1.7 variants. The 56-69-year group was small, and its depth increase did not reach significance, likely because of low power. Most participants were white British and females outnumbered males, and the authors suggested that clonal diversity may have been underestimated.

Reading the label with the study, this specimen's time point is: baseline before first vaccination. Vaccinee samples came from UK trials COV001 and COV002, including a single-blind randomized controlled phase 2/3 trial of AZD1222 (ChAdOx1 nCoV-19) in healthy adults. Trial participant PBMC samples were collected at day 0 and day 28 after the second dose for TCRbeta chain sequencing. The CDR3 regions of human TCRbeta chains were subjected to immunosequencing. Turning to the authors' computational methods: TCRs in the repertoires were compared against a reference library of SARS-CoV-2-specific TCRs that had been generated with the MIRA antigen-specificity platform. Breadth meant the fraction of unique TCRs that were SARS-CoV-2-associated, whereas depth meant the fraction of total T cells that were SARS-CoV-2-associated. Each spike-specific TCR was assigned to its reactive spike region and to a CD4 or CD8 class using the MIRA data. Log10-transformed breadth and depth values were compared by one-way ANOVA with Sidak's multiple comparisons tests. TCRdb retrieved this table from immuneACCESS and kept in-frame rearrangements only. Not all clones are present; in checked studies, unresolved V genes account for under half, and no reason is known for the remainder. V and J calls and clone size are those listed in that table; D and trimming were worked out from the DNA. This sample has 90,000 to 95,000 clones in its table, and 85% to 90% of those were observed once. The top ten clones comprise more than 8.5% of the sample.

The CDR3 sequence holds 14 residues, the cysteine and phenylalanine included. Only CDR3 DNA remains: 42 bases, in frame from the first base. As encoded in the germline V gene, CDR1 is SGHRS while CDR2 is YFSETQ. The specimen was peripheral blood, collected on day 0 of AZD1222 vaccination. This receptor was taken from an adult in good health. The chain employs TRBV5-1 and TRBJ2-7; 5 matching bases give a weak D call of TRBD2. The CDR3 protein sequence reads: CASSLAAEDPRWCF. The DNA sequence is as follows: TGCGCCAGCAGCTTGGCCGCGGAGGACCCCAGATGGTGCTTC.